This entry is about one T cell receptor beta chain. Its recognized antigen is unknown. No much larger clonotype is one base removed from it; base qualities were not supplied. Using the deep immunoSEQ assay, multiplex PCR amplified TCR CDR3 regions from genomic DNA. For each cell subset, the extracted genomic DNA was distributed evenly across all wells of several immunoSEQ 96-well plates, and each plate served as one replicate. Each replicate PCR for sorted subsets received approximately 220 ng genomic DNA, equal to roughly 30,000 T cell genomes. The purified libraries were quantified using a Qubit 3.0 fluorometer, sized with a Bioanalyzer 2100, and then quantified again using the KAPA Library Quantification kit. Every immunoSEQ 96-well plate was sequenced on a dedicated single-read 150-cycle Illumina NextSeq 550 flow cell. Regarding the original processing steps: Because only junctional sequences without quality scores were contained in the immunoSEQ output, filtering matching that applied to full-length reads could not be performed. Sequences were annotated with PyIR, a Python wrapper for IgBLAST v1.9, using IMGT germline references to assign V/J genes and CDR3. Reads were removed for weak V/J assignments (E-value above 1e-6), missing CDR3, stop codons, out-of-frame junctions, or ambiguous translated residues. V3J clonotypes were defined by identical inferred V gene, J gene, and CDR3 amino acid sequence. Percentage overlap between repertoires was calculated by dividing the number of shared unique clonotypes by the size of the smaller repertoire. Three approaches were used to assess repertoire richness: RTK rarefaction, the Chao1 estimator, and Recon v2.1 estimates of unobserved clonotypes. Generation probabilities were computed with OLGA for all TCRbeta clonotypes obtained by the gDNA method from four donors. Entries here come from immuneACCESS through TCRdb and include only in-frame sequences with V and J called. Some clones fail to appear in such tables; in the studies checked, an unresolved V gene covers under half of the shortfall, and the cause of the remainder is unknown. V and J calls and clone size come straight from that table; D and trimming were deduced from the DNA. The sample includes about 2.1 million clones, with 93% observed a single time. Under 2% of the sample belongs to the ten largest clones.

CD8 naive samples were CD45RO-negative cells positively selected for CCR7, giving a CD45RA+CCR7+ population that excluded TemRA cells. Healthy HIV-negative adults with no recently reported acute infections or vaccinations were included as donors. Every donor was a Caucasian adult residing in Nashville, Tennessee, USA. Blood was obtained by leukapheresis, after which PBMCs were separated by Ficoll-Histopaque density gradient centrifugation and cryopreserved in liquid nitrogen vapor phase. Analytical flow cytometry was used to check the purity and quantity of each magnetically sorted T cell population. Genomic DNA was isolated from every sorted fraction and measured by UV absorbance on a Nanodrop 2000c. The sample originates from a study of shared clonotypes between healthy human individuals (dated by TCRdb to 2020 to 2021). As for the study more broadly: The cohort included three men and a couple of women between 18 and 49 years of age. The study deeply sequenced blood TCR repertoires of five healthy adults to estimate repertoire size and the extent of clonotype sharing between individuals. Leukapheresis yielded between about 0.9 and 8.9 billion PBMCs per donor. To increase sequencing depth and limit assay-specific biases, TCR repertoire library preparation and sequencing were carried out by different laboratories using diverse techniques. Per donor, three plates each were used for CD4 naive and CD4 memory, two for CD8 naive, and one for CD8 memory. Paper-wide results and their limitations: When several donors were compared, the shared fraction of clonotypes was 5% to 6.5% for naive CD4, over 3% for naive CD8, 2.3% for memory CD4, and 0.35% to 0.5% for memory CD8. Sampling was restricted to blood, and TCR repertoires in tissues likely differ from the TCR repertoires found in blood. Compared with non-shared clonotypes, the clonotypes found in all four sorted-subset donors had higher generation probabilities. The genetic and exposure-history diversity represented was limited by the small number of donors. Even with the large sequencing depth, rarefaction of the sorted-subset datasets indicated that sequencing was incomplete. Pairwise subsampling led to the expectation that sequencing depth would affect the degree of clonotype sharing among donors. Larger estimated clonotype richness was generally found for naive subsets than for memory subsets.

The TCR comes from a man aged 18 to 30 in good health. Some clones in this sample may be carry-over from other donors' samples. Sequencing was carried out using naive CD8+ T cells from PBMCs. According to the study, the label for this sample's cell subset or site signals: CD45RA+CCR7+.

The CDR3 has the sequence CASRPKQGGWYYGYTF. The bases read TGTGCCAGTAGACCAAAACAGGGCGGCTGGTACTATGGCTACACCTTC. The rearrangement combines TRBV19 with TRBJ1-2; a tentative D match to TRBD1 spans 6 bases. V lost 6 bases and J lost 3 bases; the stretch between them is 20 bases long. The CDR3 measures 16 amino acids from cysteine to phenylalanine. Kept here is only the CDR3 DNA, which spans 48 bases and is read in frame from base 1. The CDR1 and CDR2 encoded by the germline V gene (reference sequence) are LNHDA and SQIVND.